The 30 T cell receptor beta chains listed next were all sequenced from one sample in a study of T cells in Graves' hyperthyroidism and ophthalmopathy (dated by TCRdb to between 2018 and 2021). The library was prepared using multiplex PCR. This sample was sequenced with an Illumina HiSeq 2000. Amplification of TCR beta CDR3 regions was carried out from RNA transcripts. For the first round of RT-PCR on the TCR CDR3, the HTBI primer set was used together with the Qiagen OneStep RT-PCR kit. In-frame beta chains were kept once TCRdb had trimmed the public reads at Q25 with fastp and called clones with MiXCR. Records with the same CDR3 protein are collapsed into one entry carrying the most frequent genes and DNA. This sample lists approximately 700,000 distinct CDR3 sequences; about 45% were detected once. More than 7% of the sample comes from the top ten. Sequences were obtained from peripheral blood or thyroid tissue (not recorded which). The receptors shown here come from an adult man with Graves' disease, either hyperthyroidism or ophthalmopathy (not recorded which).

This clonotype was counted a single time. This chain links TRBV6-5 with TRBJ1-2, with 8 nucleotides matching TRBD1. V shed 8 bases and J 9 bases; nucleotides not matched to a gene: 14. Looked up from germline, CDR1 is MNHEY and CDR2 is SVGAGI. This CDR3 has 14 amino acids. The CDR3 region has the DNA TGTGCCAGCGCTGGCAGGGGGCGGGAGATGCGCTACACCTTC. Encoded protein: CASAGRGREMRYTF.

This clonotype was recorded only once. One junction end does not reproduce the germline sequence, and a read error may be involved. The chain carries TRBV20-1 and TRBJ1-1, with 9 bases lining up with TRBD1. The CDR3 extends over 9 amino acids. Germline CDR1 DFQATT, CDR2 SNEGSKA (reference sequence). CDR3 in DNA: TGCAGTGCCAACACAGGGGGCCTCTTT. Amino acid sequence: CSANTGGLF.

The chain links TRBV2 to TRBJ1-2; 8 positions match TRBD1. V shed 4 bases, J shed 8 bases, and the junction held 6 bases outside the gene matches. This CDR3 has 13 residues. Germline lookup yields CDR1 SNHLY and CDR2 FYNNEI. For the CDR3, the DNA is TGTGCCAGCAGTGCGGGACAGGATCGGGGCTACACCTTC. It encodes CASSAGQDRGYTF.

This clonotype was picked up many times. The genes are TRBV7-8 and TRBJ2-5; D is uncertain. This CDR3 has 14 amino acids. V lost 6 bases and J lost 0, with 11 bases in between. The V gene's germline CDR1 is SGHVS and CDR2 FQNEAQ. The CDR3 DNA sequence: TGTGCCAGCAGTCCTGACACCAACCAAGAGACCCAGTACTTC. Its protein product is CASSPDTNQETQYF.

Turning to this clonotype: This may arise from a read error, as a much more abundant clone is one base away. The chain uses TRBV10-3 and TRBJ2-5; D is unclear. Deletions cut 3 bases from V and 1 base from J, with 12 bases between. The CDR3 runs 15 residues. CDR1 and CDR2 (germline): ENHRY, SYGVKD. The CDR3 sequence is CAISDLWASQETQYF. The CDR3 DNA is TGTGCCATCAGTGACCTCTGGGCAAGCCAAGAGACCCAGTACTTC.

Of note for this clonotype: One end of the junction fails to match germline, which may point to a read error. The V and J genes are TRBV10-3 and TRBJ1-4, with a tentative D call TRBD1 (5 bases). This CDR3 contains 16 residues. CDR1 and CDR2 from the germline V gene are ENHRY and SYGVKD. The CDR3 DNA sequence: TGTGCCAGCAGTGAAATATCGCCGGGACGTAATGAAAAACTGTTTTTT. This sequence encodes CASSEISPGRNEKLFF.

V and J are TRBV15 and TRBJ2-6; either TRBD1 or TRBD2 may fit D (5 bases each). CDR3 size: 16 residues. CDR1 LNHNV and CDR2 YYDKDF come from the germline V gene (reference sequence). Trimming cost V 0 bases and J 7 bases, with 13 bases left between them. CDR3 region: CATSRDRGVSANVLTF. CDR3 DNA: TGTGCCACCAGCAGAGATAGAGGGGTTAGCGCCAACGTCCTGACTTTC. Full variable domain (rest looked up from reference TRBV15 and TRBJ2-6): DAMVIQNPRYQVTQFGKPVTLSCSQTLNHNVMYWYQQKSSQAPKLLFHYYDKDFNNEADTPDNFQSRRPNTSFCFLDIRSPGLGDTAMYLCATSRDRGVSANVLTFGAGSRLTVL.

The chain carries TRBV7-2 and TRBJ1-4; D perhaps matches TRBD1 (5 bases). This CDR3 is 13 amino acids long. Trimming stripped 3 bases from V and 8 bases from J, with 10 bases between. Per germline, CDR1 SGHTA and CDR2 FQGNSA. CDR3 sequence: CASSLDGAEKLFF. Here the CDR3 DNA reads TGTGCCAGCAGCTTGGATGGGGCAGAAAAACTGTTTTTT.

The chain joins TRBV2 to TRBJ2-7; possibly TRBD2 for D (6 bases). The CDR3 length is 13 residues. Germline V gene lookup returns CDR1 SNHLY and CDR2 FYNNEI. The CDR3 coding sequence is TGTGCAGGAGGGATACTAGACCGCCAGCGGCAGTACTTC. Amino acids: CAGGILDRQRQYF.

The CDR3 region is CASSERGESPLHF. Written as DNA, the CDR3 is TGTGCCAGCAGTGAACGTGGGGAATCACCCCTCCACTTT. J is TRBJ1-6 and V is TRBV6-1; no clear D gene. Germline lookup yields CDR1 MNHNS and CDR2 SASEGT. Trimming took 2 bases from V and 10 from J, leaving 9 bases between them. This CDR3 is built from 13 residues.

CDR3 amino acids: CSVRRTTTGDEQYF. The DNA of the CDR3 is TGCAGTGTCCGACGGACTACGACGGGGGACGAGCAGTACTTC. V gene TRBV20-1 combines with J gene TRBJ2-7, with D perhaps TRBD2 (6 bases). Germline-derived CDR1 and CDR2 are DFQATT and SNEGSKA (reference sequence). CDR3 length: 14 amino acids. V was clipped by 7 bases and J by 5 bases, with 21 bases between them.

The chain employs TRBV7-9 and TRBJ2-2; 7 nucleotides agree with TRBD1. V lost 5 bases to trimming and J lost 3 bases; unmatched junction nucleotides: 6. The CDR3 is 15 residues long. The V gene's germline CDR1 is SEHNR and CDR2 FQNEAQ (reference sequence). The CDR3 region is CASSDRVFDTGELFF. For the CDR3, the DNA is TGTGCCAGCAGCGACAGGGTTTTCGACACCGGGGAGCTGTTTTTT.

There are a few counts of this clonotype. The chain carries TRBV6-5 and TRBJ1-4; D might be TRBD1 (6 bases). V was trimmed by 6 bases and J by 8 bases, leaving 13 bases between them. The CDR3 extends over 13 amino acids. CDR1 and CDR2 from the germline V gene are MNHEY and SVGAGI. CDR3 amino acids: CASREGGEEKLFF. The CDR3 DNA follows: TGTGCCAGCAGGGAAGGGGGTGAGGAAAAACTGTTTTTT.

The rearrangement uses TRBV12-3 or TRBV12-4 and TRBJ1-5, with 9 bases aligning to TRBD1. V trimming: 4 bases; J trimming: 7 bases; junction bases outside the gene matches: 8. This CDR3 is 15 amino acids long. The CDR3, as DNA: TGTGCCAGCAGTTCATTGGACAGGGGAGGCCAGCCCCAGCATTTT. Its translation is CASSSLDRGGQPQHF.

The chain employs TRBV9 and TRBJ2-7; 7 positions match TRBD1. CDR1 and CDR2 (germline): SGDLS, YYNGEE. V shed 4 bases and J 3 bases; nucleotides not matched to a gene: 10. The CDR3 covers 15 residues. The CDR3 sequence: CASSPQSGGFYEQYF. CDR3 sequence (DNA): TGTGCCAGCAGCCCTCAGTCAGGGGGATTCTACGAGCAGTACTTC.

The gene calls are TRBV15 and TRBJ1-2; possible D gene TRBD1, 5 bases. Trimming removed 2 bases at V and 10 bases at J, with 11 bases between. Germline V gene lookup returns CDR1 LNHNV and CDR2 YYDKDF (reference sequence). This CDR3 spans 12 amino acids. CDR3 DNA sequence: TGTGCCACCAGCAGACATCAGGGCGACTACACCTTC. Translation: CATSRHQGDYTF. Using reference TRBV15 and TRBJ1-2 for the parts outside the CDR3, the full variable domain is DAMVIQNPRYQVTQFGKPVTLSCSQTLNHNVMYWYQQKSSQAPKLLFHYYDKDFNNEADTPDNFQSRRPNTSFCFLDIRSPGLGDTAMYLCATSRHQGDYTFGSGTRLTVV.

CDR3 sequence (DNA): TGTGCCAGCAGCTTAGCGCCGGGACAGGGATCTGAAGCTTTCTTT. The encoded protein is CASSLAPGQGSEAFF. This rearrangement joins TRBV7-4 to TRBJ1-1, with TRBD1 matching over 9 bases. V was clipped by 0 bases and J by 6 bases; unmatched bases: 5. Germline CDR1 and CDR2: SGHVT and SQSDAQ. This CDR3 is built from 15 residues.

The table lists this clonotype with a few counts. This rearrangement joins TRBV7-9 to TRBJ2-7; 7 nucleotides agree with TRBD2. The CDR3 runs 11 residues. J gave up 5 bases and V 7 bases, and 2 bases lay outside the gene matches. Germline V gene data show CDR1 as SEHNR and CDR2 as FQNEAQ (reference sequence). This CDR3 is CASTREDEQYF. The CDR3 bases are TGTGCCAGCACTCGGGAGGACGAGCAGTACTTC.

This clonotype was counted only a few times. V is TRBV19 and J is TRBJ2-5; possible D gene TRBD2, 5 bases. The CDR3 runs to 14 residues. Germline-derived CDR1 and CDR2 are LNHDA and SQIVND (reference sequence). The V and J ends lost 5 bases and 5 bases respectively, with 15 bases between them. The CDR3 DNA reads TGTGCCAGTAGTCCGGAGGACCCGAGGGAGACCCAGTACTTC. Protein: CASSPEDPRETQYF.

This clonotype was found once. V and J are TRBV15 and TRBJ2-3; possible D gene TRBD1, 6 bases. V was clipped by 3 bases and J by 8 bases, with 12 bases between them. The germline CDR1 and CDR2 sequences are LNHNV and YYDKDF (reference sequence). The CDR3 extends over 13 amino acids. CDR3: CATSSDRTLTQYF. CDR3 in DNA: TGTGCCACCAGCAGCGACAGGACTCTTACGCAGTATTTT.

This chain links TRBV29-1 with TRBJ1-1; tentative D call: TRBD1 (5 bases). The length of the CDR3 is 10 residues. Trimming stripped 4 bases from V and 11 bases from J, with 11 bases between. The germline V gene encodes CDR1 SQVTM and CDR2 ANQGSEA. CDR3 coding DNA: TGCAGCGTTGGGGCAGGGTTTGCTTTCTTT. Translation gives CSVGAGFAFF.

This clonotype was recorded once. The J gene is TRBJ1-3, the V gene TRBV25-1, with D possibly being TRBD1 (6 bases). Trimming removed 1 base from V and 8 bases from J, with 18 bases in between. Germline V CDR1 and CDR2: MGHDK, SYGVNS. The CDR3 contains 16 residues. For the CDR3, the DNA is TGTGCCAGCAGTGAATCCGGACAGCTCTATGGCTACACCATATATTTT. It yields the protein CASSESGQLYGYTIYF.

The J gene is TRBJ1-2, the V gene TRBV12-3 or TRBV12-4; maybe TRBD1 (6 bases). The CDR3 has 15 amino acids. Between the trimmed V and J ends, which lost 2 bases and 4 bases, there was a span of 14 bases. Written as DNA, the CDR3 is TGTGCCAGCAGTTTATCGACAGGTTTCCCCTATGGCTACACCTTC. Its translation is CASSLSTGFPYGYTF.

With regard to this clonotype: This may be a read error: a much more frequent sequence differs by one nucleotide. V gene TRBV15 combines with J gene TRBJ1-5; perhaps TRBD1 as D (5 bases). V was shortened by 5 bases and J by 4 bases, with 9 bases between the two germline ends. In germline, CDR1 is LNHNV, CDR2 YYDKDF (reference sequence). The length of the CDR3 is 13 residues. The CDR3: CATSEKGNQPQHF. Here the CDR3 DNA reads TGTGCCACCAGCGAGAAGGGGAATCAGCCCCAGCATTTT. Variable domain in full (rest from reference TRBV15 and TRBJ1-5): DAMVIQNPRYQVTQFGKPVTLSCSQTLNHNVMYWYQQKSSQAPKLLFHYYDKDFNNEADTPDNFQSRRPNTSFCFLDIRSPGLGDTAMYLCATSEKGNQPQHFGDGTRLSIL.

This chain's CDR3 is CASTGTGGLGELFF. CDR3 coding DNA: TGTGCCAGTACCGGGACAGGGGGCCTCGGGGAGCTGTTTTTT. The rearrangement uses TRBV19 and TRBJ2-2, with TRBD1 matching over 12 bases. The CDR3 spans 14 residues. CDR1 and CDR2 (germline): LNHDA, SQIVND (reference sequence). J gave up 7 bases and V 7 bases, and 4 bases lay outside the gene matches.

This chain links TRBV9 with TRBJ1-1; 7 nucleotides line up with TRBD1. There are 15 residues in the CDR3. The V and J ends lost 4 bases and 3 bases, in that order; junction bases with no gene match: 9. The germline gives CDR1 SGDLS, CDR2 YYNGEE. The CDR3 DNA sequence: TGTGCCAGCAGCCAGACAGGGCTGGGGGACACTGAAGCTTTCTTT. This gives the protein CASSQTGLGDTEAFF.

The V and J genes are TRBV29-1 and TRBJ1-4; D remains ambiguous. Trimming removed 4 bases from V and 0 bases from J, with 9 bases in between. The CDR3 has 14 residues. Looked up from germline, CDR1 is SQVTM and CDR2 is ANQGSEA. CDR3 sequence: CSVVVGATNEKLFF. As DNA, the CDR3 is TGCAGCGTTGTCGTCGGCGCAACTAATGAAAAACTGTTTTTT.

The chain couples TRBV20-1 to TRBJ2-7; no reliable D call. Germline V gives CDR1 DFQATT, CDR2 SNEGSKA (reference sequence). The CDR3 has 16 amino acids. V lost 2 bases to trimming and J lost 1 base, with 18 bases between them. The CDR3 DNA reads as TGCAGTGCTAGACCCCTCGGACCTAGGGTGTCCTACGAGCAGTACTTC. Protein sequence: CSARPLGPRVSYEQYF.

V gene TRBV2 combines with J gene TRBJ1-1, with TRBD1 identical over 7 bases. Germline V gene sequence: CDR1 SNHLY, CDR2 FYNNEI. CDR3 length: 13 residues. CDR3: CAIPGTANTEAFF. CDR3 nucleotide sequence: TGTGCTATTCCCGGGACAGCGAACACTGAAGCTTTCTTT.

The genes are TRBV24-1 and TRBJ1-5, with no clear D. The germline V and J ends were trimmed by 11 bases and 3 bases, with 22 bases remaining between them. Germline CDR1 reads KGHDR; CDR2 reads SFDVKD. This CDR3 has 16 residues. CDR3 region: CASGKIRQHNNQPQHF. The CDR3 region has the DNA TGTGCCAGCGGTAAGATCCGGCAGCACAACAATCAGCCCCAGCATTTT.